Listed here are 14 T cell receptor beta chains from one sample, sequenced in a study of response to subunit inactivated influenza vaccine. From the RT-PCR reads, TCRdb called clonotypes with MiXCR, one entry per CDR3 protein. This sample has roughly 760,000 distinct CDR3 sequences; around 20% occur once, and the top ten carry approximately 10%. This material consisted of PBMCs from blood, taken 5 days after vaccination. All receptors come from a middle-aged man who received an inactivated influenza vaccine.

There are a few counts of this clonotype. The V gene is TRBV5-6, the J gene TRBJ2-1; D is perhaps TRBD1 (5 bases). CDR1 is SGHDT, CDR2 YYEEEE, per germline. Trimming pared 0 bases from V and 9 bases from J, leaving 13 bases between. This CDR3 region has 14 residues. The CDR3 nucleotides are TGTGCCAGCAGCTTGGTACAGGTCCGTGGTGAGCAGTTCTTC. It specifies CASSLVQVRGEQFF.

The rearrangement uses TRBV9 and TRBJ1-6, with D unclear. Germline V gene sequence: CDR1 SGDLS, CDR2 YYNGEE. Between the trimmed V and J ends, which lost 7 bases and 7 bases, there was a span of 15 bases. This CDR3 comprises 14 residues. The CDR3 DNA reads TGTGCCAGCTCGTTGGATATGGCGAATTCACCCCTCCACTTT. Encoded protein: CASSLDMANSPLHF.

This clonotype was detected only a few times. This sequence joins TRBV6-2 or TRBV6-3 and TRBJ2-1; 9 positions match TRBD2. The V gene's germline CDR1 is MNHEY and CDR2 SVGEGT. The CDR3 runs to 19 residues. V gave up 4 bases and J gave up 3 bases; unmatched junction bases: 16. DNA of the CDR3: TGTGCCAGCAGTTTCCTTCCGATAGCGGGAGAGTTCGTCTACAATGAGCAGTTCTTC. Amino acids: CASSFLPIAGEFVYNEQFF.

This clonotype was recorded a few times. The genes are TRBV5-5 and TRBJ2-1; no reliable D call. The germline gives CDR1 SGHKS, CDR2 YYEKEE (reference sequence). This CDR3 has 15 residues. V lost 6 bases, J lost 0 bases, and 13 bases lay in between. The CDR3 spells CASTRTESSYNEQFF. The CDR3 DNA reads TGTGCCAGCACTCGGACCGAAAGCTCCTACAATGAGCAGTTCTTC.

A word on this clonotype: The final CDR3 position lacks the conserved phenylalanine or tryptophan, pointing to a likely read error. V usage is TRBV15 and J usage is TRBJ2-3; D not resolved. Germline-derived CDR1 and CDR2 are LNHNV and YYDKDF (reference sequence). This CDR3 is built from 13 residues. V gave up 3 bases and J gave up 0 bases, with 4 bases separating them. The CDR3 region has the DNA TGTGCCACCAGCAGTTTTAGCACAGATACGCAGTATATT. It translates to CATSSFSTDTQYI.

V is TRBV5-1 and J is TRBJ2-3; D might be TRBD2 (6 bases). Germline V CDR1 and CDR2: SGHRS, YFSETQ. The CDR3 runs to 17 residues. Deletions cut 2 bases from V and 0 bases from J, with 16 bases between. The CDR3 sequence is CASSLRRSAGSTDTQYF. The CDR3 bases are TGCGCCAGCAGCTTACGCCGAAGTGCGGGAAGCACAGATACGCAGTATTTT.

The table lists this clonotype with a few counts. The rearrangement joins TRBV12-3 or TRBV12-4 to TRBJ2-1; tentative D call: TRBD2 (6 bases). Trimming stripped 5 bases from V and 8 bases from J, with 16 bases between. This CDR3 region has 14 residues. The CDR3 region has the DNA TGTGCCAGCAGTACAACGGAGGGGAGGCATGAGCAGTTCTTC. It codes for CASSTTEGRHEQFF.

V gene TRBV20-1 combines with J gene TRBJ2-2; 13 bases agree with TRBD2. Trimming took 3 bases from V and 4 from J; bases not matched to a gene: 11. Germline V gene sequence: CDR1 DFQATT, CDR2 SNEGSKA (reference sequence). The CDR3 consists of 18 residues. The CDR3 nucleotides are TGCAGTGCTAGTGTCGGACTAGCGGGAGTAGCGGGCACCGGGGAGCTGTTTTTT. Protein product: CSASVGLAGVAGTGELFF.

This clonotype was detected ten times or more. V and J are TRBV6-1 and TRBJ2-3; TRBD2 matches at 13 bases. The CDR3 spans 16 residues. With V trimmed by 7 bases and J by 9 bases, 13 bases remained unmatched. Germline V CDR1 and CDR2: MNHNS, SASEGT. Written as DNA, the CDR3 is TGTGCCAGCAAACGAACTAGCGGGAGGGCCACGGGGACGCAGTATTTT. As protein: CASKRTSGRATGTQYF.

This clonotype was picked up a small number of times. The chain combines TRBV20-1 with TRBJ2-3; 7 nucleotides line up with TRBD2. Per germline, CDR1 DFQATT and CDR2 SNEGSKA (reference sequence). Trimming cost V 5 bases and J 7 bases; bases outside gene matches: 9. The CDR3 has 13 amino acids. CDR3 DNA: TGCAGTGCTCCTAAGAGCGGGATGAATACGCAGTATTTT. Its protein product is CSAPKSGMNTQYF.

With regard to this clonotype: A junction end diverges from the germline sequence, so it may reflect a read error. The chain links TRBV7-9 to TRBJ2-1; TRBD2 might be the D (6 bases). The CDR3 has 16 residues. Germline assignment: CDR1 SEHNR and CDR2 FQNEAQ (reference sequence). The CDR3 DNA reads TGTGCCATCAGCCCCGGGGGAGACAGATCAAAGAATGAGCAGTTCTTC. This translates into CAISPGGDRSKNEQFF. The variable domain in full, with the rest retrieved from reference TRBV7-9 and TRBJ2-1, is DTGVSQNPRHKITKRGQNVTFRCDPISEHNRLYWYRQTLGQGPEFLTYFQNEAQLEKSRLLSDRFSAERPKGSFSTLEIQRTEQGDSAMYLCAISPGGDRSKNEQFFGPGTRLTVL.

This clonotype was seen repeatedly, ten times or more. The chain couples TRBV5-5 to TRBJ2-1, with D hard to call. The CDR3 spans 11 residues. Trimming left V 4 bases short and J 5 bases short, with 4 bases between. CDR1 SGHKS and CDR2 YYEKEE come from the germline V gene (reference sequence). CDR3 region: CASSGNNEQFF. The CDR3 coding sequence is TGTGCCAGCAGCGGGAACAATGAGCAGTTCTTC. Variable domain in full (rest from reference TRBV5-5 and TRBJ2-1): DAGVTQSPTHLIKTRGQQVTLRCSPISGHKSVSWYQQVLGQGPQFIFQYYEKEERGRGNFPDRFSARQFPNYSSELNVNALLLGDSALYLCASSGNNEQFFGPGTRLTVL.

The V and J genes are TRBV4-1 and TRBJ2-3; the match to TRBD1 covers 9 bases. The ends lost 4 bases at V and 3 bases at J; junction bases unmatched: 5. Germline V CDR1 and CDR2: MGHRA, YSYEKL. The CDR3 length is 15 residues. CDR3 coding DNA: TGCGCCAGCAGCCTGGAGGGACAGGGAACAGATACGCAGTATTTT. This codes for CASSLEGQGTDTQYF.

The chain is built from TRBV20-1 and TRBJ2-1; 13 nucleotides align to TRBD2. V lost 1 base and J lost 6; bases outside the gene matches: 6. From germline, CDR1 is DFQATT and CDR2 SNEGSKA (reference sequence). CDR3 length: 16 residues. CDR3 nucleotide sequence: TGCAGTGCTAGAGCCCCTACTAGCGGGAGGGCCAATGAGCAGTTCTTC. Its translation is CSARAPTSGRANEQFF.